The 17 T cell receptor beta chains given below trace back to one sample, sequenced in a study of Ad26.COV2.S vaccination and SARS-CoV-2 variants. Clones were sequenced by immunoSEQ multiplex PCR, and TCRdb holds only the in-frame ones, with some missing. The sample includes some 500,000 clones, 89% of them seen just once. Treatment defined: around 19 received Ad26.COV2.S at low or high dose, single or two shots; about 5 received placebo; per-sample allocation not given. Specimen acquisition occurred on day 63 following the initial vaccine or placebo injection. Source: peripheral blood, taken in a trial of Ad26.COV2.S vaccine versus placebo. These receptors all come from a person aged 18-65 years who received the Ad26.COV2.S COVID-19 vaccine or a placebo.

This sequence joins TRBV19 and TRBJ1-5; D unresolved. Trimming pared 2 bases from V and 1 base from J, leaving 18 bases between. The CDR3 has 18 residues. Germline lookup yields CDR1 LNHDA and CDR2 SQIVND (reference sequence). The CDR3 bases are TGTGCCAGTAGTATAACCCGGACCGGCTCGGGGAGCAATCAGCCCCAGCATTTT. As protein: CASSITRTGSGSNQPQHF.

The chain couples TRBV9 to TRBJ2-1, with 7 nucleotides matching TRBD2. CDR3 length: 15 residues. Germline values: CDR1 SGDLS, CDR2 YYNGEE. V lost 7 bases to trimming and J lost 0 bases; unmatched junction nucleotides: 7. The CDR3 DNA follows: TGTGCCAGCCGAGCGGGACTACTCTCCTACAATGAGCAGTTCTTC. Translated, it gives CASRAGLLSYNEQFF.

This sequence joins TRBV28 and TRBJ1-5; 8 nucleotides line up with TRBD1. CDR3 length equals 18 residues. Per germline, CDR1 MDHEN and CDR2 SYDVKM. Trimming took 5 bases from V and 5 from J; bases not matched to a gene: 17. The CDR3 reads CASSTGAGGSFGDQPQHF. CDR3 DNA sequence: TGTGCCAGCAGTACGGGGGCAGGGGGCTCTTTTGGGGATCAGCCCCAGCATTTT.

CDR3 loop: CASSSHTADTQYF. The CDR3 nucleotides are TGTGCCAGCAGTTCTCACACGGCAGATACGCAGTATTTT. The V and J genes are TRBV6-6 and TRBJ2-3; no definite D call. V dropped 4 bases and J dropped 4 bases, with 9 bases sitting between them. The V gene's germline CDR1 is MNHNY and CDR2 SVGAGI (reference sequence). CDR3 length: 13 residues.

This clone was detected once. CDR3: CASSQDIDGEQYF. The DNA of the CDR3 is TGCGCCAGCAGCCAAGACATCGATGGCGAGCAGTACTTC. The chain recombines TRBV4-3 with TRBJ2-7; no clear D. Trimming pared 0 bases from V and 6 bases from J, leaving 9 bases between. Looked up from germline, CDR1 is LGHNA and CDR2 is YSLEER. This CDR3 has 13 amino acids.

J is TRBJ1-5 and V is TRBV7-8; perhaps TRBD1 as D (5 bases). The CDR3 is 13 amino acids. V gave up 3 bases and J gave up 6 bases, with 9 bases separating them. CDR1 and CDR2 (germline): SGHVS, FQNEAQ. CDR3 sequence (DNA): TGTGCCAGCAGCTTGGCAGGGCTTCAGCCCCAGCATTTT. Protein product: CASSLAGLQPQHF.

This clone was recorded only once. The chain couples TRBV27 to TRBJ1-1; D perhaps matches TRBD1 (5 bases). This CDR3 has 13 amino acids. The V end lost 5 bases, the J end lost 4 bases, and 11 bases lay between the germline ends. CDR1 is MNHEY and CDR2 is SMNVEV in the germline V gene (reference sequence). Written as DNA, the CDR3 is TGTGCCAGCAGTCCGGGGGGGGGCACTGAAGCTTTCTTT. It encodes CASSPGGGTEAFF.

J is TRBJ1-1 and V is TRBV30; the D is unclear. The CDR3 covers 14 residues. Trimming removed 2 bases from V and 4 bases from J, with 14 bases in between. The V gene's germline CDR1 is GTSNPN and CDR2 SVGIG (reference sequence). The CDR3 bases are TGTGCCTGGAGTCTAGACGGTCTCGGCACTGAAGCTTTCTTT. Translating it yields CAWSLDGLGTEAFF.

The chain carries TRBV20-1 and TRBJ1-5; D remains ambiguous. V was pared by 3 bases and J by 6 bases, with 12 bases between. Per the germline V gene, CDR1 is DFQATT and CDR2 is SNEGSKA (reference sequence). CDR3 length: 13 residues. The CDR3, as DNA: TGCAGTGCTAGTCGGGCCGCACGTCAGCCCCAGCATTTT. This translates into CSASRAARQPQHF.

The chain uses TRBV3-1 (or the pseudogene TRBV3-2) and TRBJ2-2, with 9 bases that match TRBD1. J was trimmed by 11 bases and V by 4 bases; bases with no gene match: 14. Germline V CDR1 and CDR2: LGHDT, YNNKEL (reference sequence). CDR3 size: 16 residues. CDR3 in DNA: TGTGCCAGCAGCCCAGGGACAGGGAGCCCCCGCAACGAGCTGTTTTTT. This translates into CASSPGTGSPRNELFF.

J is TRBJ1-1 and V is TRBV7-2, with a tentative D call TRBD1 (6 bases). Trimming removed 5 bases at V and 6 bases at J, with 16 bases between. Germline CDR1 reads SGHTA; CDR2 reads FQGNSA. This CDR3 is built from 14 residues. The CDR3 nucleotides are TGTGCCAGCAGCCTCGGGGGGGCAGGGGCTGAAGCTTTCTTT. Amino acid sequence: CASSLGGAGAEAFF.

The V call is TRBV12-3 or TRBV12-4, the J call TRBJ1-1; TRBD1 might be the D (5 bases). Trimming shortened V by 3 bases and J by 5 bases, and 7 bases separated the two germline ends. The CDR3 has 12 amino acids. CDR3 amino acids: CASSFRGTEAFF. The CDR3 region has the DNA TGTGCCAGCAGTTTCCGGGGGACTGAAGCTTTCTTT.

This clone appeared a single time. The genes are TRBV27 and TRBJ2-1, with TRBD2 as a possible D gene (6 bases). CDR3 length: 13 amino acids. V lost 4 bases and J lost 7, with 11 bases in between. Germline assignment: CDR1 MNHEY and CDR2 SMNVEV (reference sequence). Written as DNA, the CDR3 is TGTGCCAGCAGTTGGTTCCGGGGGAATGAGCAGTTCTTC. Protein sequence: CASSWFRGNEQFF.

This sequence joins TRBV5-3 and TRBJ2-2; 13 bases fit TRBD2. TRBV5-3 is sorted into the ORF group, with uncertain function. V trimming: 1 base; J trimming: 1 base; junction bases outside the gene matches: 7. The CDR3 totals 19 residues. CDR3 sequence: CARSLSARTSGGNTGELFF. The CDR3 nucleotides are TGTGCCAGAAGCTTGAGCGCTAGGACTAGCGGGGGGAACACCGGGGAGCTGTTTTTT.

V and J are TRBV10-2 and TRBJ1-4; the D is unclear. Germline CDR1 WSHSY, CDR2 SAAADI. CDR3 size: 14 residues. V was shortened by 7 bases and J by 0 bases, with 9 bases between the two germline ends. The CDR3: CASTTVATNEKLFF. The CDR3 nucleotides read TGCGCCAGCACTACAGTAGCAACTAATGAAAAACTGTTTTTT.

For the CDR3, the DNA is TGTGCCAGCCTGGGGGAGACTTCCTCCTACAATGAGCAGTTCTTC. Translation gives CASLGETSSYNEQFF. The chain is built from TRBV2 and TRBJ2-1, with D perhaps given as TRBD1 or TRBD2 (5 bases each). CDR3 length equals 15 residues. From germline, CDR1 is SNHLY and CDR2 FYNNEI. With 8 bases removed from V and 0 bases from J, the gap between germline ends came to 14 bases.

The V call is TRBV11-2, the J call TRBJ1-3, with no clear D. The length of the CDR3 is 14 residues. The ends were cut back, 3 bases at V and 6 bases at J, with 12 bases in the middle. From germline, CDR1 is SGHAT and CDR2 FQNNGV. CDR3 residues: CASSFKHSSNTIYF. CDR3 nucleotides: TGTGCCAGCAGCTTTAAACACAGCTCAAACACCATATATTTT.